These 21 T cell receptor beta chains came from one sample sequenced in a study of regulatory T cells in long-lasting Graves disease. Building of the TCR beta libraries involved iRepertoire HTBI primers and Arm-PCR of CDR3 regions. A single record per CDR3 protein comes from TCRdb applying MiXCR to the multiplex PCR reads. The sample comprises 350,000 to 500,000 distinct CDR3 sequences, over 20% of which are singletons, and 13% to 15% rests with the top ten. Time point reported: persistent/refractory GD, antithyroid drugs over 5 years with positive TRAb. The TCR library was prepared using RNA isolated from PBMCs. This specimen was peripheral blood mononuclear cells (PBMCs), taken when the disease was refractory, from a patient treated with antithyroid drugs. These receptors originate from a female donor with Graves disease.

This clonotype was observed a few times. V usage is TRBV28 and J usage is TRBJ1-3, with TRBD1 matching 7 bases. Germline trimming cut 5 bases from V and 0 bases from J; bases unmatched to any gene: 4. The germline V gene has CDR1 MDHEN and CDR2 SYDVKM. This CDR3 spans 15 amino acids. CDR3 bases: TGTGCCAGCAGTAACTCAGGGGGCTCTGGAAACACCATATATTTT. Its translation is CASSNSGGSGNTIYF.

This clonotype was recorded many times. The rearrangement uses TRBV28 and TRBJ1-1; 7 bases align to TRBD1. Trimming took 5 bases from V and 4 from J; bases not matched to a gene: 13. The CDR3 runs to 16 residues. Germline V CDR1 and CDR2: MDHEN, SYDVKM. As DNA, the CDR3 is TGTGCCAGCAGTCGGACCGCCGACAGGGCCGGCACTGAAGCTTTCTTT. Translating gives CASSRTADRAGTEAFF.

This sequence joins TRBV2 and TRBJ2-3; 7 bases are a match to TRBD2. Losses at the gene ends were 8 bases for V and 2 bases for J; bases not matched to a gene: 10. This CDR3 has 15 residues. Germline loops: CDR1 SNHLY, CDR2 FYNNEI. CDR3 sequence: CASHWGGLHTDTQYF. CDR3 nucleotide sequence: TGTGCCAGCCATTGGGGGGGACTCCACACAGATACGCAGTATTTT.

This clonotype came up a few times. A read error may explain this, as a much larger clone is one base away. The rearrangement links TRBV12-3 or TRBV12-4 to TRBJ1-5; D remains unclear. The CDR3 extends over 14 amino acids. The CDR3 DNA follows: TGTGCCAGCAGCCAGTCGGATAGCAATCAGCTCCAGCATTTT. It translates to CASSQSDSNQLQHF.

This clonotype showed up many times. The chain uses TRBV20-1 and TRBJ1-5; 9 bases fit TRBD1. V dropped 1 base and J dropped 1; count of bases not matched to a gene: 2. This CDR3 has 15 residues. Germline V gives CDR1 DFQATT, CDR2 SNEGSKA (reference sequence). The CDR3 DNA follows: TGCAGTGCTAGAGCTGGACAGGGGAGCAATCAGCCCCAGCATTTT. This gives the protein CSARAGQGSNQPQHF.

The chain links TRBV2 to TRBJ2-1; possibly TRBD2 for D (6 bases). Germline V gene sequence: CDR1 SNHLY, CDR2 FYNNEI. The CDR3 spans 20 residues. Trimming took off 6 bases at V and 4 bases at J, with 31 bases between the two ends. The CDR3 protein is CASSGSRGFGNPGAYNEQFF. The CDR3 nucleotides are TGTGCCAGCAGCGGAAGTCGGGGGTTTGGTAACCCGGGAGCATACAATGAGCAGTTCTTC. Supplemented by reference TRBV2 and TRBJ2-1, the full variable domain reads EPEVTQTPSHQVTQMGQEVILRCVPISNHLYFYWYRQILGQKVEFLVSFYNNEISEKSEIFDDQFSVERPDGSNFTLKIRSTKLEDSAMYFCASSGSRGFGNPGAYNEQFFGPGTRLTVL.

The CDR3 sequence is CASSYPLTGGVDTEAFF. CDR3 nucleotides: TGTGCCAGCAGTTATCCGCTGACAGGGGGTGTTGACACTGAAGCTTTCTTT. The chain uses TRBV6-2 or TRBV6-3 and TRBJ1-1; 9 positions match TRBD1. The CDR3 has 17 residues. V shed 3 bases, J shed 3 bases, and the junction held 11 bases outside the gene matches. In germline, CDR1 is MNHEY, CDR2 SVGEGT.

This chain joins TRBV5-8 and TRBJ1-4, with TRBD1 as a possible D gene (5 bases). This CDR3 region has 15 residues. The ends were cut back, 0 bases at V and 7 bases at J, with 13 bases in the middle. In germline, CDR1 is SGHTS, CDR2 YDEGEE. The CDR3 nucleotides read TGTGCCAGCAGCTTGGCCGGCAGGGCTGCTGAAAAACTGTTTTTT. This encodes CASSLAGRAAEKLFF.

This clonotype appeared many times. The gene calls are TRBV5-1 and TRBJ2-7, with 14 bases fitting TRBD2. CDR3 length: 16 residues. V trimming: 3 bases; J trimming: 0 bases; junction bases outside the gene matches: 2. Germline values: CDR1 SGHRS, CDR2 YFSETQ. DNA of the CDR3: TGCGCCAGCAGCTGGACTAGCGGGAGGAGCTCCTACGAGCAGTACTTC. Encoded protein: CASSWTSGRSSYEQYF. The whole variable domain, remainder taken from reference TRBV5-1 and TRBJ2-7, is KAGVTQTPRYLIKTRGQQVTLSCSPISGHRSVSWYQQTPGQGLQFLFEYFSETQRNKGNFPGRFSGRQFSNSRSEMNVSTLELGDSALYLCASSWTSGRSSYEQYFGPGTRLTVT.

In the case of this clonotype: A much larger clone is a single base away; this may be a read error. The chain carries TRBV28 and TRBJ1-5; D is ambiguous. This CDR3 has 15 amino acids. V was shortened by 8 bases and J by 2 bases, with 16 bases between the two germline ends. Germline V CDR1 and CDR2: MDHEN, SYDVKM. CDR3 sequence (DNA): TGTGCCAGCGGTCCGCACGCTGCGGGCAATCAGCCCCAGCATTTT. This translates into CASGPHAAGNQPQHF.

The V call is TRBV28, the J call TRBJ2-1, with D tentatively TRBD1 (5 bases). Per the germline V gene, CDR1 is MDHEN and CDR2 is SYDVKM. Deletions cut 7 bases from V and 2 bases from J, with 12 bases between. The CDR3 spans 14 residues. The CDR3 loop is CASNRQTPYNEQFF. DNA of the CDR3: TGTGCCAGCAACAGACAGACCCCCTACAATGAGCAGTTCTTC.

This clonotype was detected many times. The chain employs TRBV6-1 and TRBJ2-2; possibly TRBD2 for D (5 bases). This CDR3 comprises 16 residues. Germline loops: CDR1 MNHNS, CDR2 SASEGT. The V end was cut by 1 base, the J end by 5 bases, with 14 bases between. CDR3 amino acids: CASSEEWESWTGELFF. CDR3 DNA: TGTGCCAGCAGTGAAGAGTGGGAGAGCTGGACCGGGGAGCTGTTTTTT.

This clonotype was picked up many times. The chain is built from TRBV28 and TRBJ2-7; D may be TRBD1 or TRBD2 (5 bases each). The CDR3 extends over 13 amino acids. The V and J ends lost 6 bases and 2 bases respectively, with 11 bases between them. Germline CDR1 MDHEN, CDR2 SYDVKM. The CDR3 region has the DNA TGTGCCAGCAGAGGGACGGAGCCCTACGAGCAGTACTTC. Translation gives CASRGTEPYEQYF. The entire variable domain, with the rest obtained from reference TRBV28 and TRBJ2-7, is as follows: DVKVTQSSRYLVKRTGEKVFLECVQDMDHENMFWYRQDPGLGLRLIYFSYDVKMKEKGDIPEGYSVSREKKERFSLILESASTNQTSMYLCASRGTEPYEQYFGPGTRLTVT.

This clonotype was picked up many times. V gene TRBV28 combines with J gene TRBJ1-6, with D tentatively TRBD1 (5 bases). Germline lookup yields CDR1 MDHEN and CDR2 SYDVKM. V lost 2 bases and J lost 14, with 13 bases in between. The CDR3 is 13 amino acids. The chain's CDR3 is CASSLMGVPSLHF. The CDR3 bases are TGTGCCAGCAGTTTAATGGGGGTTCCGTCCCTCCACTTT.

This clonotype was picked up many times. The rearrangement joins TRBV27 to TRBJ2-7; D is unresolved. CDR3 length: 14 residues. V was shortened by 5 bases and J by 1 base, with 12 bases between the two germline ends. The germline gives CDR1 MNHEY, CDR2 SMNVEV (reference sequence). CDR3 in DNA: TGTGCCAGCAGTACCCTCACCGGATCCTACGAGCAGTACTTC. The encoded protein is CASSTLTGSYEQYF.

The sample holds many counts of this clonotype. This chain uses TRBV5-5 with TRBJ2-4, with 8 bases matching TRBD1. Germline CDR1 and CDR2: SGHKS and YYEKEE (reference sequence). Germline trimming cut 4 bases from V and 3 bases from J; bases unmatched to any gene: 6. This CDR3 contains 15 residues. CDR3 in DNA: TGTGCCAGCAGCCGACAGGGGACGGACAAAAACATTCAGTACTTC. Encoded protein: CASSRQGTDKNIQYF.

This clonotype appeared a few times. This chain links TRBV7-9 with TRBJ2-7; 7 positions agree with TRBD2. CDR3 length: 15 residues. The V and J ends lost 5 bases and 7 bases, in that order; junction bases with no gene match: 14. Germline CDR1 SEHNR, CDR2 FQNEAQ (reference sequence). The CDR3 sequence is CASSLPRGSAWEQYF. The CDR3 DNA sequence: TGTGCCAGCAGCCTACCACGCGGGAGTGCGTGGGAGCAGTACTTC.

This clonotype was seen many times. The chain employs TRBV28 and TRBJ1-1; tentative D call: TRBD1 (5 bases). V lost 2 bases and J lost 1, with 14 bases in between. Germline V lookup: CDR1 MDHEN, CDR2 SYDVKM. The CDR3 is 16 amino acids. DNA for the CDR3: TGTGCCAGCAGTTTACCCCCGGGGCAGGGGAACACTGAAGCTTTCTTT. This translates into CASSLPPGQGNTEAFF.

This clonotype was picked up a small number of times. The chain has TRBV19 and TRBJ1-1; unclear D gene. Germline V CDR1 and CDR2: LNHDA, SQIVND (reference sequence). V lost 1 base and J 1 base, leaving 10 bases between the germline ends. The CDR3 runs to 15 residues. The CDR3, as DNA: TGTGCCAGTAGTATAGCACACACTCAGAACACTGAAGCTTTCTTT. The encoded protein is CASSIAHTQNTEAFF.

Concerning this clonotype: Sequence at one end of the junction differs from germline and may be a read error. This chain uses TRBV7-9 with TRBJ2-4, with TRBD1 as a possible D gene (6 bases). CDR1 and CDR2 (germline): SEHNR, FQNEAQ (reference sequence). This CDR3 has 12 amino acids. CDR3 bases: TGTGCCAGCAGCTTAGAGTTGGGGGCAAAGAACTTC. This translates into CASSLELGAKNF.

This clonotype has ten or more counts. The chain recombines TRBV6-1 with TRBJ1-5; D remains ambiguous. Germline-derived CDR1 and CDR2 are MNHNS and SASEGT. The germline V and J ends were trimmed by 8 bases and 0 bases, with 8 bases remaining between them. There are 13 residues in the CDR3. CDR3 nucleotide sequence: TGTGCCAGCGAAATTTATAGCAATCAGCCCCAGCATTTT. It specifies CASEIYSNQPQHF.